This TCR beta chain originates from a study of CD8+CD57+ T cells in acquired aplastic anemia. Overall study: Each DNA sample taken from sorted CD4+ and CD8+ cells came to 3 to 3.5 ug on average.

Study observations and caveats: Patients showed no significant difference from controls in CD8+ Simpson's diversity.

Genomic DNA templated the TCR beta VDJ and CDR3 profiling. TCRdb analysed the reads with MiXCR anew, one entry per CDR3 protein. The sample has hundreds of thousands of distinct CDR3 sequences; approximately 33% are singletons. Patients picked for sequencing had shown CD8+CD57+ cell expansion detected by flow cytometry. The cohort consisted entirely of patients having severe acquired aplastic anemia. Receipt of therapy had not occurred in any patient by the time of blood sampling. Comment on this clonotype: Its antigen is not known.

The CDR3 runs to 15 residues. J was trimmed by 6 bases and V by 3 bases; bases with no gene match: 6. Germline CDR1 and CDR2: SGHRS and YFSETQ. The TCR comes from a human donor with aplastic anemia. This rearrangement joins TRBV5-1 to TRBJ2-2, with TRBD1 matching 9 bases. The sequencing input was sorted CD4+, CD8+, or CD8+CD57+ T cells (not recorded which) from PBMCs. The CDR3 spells CASSSGTGIAGELFF. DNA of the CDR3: TGCGCCAGCAGCTCCGGGACAGGGATCGCCGGGGAGCTGTTTTTT.